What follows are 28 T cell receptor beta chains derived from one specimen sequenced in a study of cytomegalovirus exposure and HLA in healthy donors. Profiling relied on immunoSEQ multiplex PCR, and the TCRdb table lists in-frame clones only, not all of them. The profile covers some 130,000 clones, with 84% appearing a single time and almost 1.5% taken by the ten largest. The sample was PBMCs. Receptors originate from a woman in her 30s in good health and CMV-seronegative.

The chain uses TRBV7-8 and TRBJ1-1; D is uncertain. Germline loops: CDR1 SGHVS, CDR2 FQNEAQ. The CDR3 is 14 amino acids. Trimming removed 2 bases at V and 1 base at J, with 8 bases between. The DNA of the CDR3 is TGTGCCAGCAGCTTACAGACTAGGAACACTGAAGCTTTCTTT. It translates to CASSLQTRNTEAFF. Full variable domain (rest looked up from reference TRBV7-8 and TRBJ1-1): GAGVSQSPRYKVAKRGQDVALRCDPISGHVSLFWYQQALGQGPEFLTYFQNEAQLDKSGLPSDRFFAERPEGSVSTLKIQRTQQEDSAVYLCASSLQTRNTEAFFGQGTRLTVV.

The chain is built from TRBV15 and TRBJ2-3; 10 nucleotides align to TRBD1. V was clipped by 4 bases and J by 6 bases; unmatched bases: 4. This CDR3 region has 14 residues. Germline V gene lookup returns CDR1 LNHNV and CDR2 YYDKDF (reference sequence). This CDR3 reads CATSTRQGADTQYF. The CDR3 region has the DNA TGTGCCACCAGCACTCGACAGGGGGCGGATACGCAGTATTTT.

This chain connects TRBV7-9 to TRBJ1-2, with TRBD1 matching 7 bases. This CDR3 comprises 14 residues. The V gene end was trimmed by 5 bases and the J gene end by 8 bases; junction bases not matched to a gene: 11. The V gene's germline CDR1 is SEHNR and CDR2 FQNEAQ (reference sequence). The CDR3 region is CASSLGRGGRGYTF. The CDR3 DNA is TGTGCCAGCAGCCTTGGTCGAGGGGGCCGAGGCTACACCTTC.

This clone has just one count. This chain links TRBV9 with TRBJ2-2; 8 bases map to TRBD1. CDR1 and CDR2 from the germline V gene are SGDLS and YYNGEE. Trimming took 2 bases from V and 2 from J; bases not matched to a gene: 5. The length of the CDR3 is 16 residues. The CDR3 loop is CASSVKGTGNTGELFF. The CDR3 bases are TGTGCCAGCAGCGTGAAGGGGACAGGCAACACCGGGGAGCTGTTTTTT.

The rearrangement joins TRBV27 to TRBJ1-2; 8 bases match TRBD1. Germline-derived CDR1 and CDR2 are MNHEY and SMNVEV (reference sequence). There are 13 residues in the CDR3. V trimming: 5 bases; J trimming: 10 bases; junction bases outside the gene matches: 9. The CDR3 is CASSLVRGQDYTF. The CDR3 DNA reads TGTGCCAGCAGTCTAGTTCGGGGACAGGACTACACCTTC.

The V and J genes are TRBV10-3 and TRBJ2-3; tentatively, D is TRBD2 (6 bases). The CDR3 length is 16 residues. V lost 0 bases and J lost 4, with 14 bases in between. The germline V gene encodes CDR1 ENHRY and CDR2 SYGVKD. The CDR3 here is CAISESRLLAPDTQYF. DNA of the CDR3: TGTGCCATCAGTGAGTCGCGCCTACTAGCCCCAGATACGCAGTATTTT.

CDR3 in amino acids: CASSPGTGGGQPQHF. As DNA, the CDR3 is TGTGCCAGCTCACCAGGGACAGGGGGCGGTCAGCCCCAGCATTTT. The chain is built from TRBV18 and TRBJ1-5, with 12 bases fitting TRBD1. Germline lookup yields CDR1 KGHSH and CDR2 LQKENI. J gave up 6 bases and V 2 bases, and 2 bases lay outside the gene matches. CDR3 size: 15 residues.

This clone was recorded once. In nucleotides, the CDR3 is TGCGCCAGCAGCTTGGTTGTGGCGGTCTCTCGGCCGGATACGCAGTATTTT. Its protein is CASSLVVAVSRPDTQYF. The V call is TRBV5-1, the J call TRBJ2-3; D unclear. The germline V gene has CDR1 SGHRS and CDR2 YFSETQ. The CDR3 loop spans 17 amino acids. V shed 0 bases and J shed 6 bases, with 20 bases lying between them. The entire variable domain, with the rest obtained from reference TRBV5-1 and TRBJ2-3, is as follows: KAGVTQTPRYLIKTRGQQVTLSCSPISGHRSVSWYQQTPGQGLQFLFEYFSETQRNKGNFPGRFSGRQFSNSRSEMNVSTLELGDSALYLCASSLVVAVSRPDTQYFGPGTRLTVL.

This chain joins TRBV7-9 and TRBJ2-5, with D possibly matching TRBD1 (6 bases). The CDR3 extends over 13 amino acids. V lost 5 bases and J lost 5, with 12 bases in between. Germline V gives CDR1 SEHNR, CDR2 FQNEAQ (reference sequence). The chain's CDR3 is CASSLAGAETQYF. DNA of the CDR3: TGTGCCAGCAGCCTCGCAGGGGCGGAGACCCAGTACTTC.

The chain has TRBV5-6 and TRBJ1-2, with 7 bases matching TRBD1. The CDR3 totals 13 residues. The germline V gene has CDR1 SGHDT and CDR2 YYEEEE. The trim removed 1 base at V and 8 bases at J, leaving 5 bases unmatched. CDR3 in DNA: TGTGCCAGCAGCTTGAAAGGGGGCGAAGGCTACACCTTC. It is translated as CASSLKGGEGYTF.

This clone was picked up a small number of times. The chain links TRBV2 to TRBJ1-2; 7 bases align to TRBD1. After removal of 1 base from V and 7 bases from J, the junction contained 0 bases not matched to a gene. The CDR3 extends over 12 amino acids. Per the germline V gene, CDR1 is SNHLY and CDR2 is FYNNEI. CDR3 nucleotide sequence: TGTGCCAGCAGTGAAGAGGGGGCTGGCTACACCTTC. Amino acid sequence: CASSEEGAGYTF.

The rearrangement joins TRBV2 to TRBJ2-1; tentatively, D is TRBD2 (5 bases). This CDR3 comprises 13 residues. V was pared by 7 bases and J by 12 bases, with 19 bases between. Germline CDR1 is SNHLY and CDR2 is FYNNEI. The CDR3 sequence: CASKIGELSLQFF. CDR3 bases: TGTGCCAGCAAGATCGGGGAGCTCTCTTTGCAGTTCTTC.

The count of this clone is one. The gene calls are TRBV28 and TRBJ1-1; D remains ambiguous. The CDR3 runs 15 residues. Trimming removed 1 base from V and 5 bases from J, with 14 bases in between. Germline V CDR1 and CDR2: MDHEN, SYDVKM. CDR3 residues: CASSLFRGLGTEAFF. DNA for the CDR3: TGTGCCAGCAGTTTATTTCGGGGATTGGGGACTGAAGCTTTCTTT.

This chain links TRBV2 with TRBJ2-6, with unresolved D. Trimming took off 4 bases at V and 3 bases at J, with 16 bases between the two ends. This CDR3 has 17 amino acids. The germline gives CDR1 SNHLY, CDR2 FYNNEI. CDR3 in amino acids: CASSVRRLSVGANVLTF. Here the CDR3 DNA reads TGTGCCAGCAGTGTTCGTCGATTGAGTGTTGGGGCCAACGTCCTGACTTTC.

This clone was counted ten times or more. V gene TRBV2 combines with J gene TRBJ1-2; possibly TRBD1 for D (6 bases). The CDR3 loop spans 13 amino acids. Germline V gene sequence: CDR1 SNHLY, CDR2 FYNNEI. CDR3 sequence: CATARDTGYGYTF. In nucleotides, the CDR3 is TGTGCAACCGCCCGGGACACGGGCTATGGCTACACCTTC.

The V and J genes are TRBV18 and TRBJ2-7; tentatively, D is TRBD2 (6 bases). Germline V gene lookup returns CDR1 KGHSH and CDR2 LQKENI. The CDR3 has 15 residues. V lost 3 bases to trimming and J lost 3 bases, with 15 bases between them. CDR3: CASSPSRGSNYEQYF. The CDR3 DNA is TGTGCCAGCTCACCGTCACGGGGGTCGAACTACGAGCAGTACTTC.

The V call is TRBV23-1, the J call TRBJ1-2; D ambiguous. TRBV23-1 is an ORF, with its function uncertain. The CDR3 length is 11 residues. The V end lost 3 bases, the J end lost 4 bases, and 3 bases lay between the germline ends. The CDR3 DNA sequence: TGCGCCAGCAGTCAGAGCTATGGCTACACCTTC. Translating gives CASSQSYGYTF.

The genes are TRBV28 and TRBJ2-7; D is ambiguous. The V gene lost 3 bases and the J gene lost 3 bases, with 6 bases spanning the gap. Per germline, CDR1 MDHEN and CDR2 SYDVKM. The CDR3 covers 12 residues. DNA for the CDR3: TGTGCCAGCAGTTTGGAGTACTACGAGCAGTACTTC. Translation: CASSLEYYEQYF.

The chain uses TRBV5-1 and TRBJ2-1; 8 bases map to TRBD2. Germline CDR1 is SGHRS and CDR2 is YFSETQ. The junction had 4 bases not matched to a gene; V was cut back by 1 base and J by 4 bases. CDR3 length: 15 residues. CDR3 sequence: CASSLSGTSYNEQFF. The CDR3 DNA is TGCGCCAGCAGCTTGTCCGGGACTAGTTACAATGAGCAGTTCTTC.

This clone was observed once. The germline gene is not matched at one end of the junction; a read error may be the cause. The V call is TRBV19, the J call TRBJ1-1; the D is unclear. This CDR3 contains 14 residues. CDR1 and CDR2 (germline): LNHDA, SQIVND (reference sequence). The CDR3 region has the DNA TGTGCTAGTAGGGATTCTCCAACGGGGACTGAAGCTTTCTTT. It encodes CASRDSPTGTEAFF.

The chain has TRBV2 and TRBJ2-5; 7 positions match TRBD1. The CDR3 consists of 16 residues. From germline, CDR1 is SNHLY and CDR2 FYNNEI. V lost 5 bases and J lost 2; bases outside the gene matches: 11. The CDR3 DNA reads TGTGCCAGCAGTCCCCCCTCCCGGACAGGACAAGAGACCCAGTACTTC. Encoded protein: CASSPPSRTGQETQYF. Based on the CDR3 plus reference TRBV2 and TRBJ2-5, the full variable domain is EPEVTQTPSHQVTQMGQEVILRCVPISNHLYFYWYRQILGQKVEFLVSFYNNEISEKSEIFDDQFSVERPDGSNFTLKIRSTKLEDSAMYFCASSPPSRTGQETQYFGPGTRLLVL.

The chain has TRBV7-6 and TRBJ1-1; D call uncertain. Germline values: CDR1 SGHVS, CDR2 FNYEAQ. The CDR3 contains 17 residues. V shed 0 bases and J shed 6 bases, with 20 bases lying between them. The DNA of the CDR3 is TGTGCCAGCAGCTTAGCTGGGCAGTACGCGGCGGGAGCTGAAGCTTTCTTT. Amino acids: CASSLAGQYAAGAEAFF.

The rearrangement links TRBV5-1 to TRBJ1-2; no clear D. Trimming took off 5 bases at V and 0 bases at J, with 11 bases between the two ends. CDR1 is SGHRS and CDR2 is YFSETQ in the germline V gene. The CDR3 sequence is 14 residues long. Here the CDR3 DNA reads TGCGCCAGCAGATTCGTTGAGGCTAACTATGGCTACACCTTC. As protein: CASRFVEANYGYTF.

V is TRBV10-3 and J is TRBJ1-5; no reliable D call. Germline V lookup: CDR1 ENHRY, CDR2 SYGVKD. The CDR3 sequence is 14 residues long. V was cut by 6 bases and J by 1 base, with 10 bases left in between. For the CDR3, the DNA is TGTGCCATCAGGGAGGACTTAAGCAATCAGCCCCAGCATTTT. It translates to CAIREDLSNQPQHF.

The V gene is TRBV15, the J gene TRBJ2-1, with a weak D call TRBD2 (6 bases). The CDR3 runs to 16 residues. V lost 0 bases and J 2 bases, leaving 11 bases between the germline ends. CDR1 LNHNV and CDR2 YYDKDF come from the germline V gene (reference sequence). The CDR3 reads CATSRDRGRTYNEQFF. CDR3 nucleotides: TGTGCCACCAGCAGAGATCGGGGGAGGACCTACAATGAGCAGTTCTTC. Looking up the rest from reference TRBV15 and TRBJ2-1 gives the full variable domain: DAMVIQNPRYQVTQFGKPVTLSCSQTLNHNVMYWYQQKSSQAPKLLFHYYDKDFNNEADTPDNFQSRRPNTSFCFLDIRSPGLGDTAMYLCATSRDRGRTYNEQFFGPGTRLTVL.

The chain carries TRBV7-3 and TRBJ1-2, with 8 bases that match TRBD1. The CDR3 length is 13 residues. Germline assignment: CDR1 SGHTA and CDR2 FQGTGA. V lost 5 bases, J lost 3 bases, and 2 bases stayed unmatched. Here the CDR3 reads CASSPTGDYGYTF. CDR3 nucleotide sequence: TGTGCCAGCAGCCCGACAGGGGACTATGGCTACACCTTC.

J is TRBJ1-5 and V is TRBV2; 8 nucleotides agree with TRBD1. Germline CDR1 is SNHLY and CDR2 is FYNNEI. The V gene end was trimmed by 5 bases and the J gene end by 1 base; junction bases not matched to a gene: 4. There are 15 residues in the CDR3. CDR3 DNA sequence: TGTGCCAGCAGTTGGACAGGGCGAAGCAATCAGCCCCAGCATTTT. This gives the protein CASSWTGRSNQPQHF.

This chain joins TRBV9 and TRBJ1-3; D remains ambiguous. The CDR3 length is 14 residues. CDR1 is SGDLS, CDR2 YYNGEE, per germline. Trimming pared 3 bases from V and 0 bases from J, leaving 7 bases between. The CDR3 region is CASSATSSGNTIYF. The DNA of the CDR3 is TGTGCCAGCAGCGCAACGAGCTCTGGAAACACCATATATTTT.